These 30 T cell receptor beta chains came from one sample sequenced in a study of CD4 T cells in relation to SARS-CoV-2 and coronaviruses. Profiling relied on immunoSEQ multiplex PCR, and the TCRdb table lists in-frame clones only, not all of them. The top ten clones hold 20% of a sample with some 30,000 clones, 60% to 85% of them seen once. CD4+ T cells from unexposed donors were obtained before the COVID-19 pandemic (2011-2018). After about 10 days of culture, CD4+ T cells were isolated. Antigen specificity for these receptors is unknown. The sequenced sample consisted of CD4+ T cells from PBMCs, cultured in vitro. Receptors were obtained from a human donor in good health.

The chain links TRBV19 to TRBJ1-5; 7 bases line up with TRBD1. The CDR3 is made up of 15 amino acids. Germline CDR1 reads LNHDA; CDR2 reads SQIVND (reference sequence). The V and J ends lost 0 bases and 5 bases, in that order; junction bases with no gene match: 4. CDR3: CASSIDYRGDQPQHF. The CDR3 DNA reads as TGTGCCAGTAGTATAGATTACAGGGGAGATCAGCCCCAGCATTTT.

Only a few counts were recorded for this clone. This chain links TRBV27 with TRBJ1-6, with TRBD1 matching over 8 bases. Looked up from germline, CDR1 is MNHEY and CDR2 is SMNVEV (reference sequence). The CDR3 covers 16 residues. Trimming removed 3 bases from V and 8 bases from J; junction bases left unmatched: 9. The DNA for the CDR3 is TGTGCCAGCAGTTTTAACTCTTACAGGGGGGATTCACCCCTCCACTTT. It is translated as CASSFNSYRGDSPLHF.

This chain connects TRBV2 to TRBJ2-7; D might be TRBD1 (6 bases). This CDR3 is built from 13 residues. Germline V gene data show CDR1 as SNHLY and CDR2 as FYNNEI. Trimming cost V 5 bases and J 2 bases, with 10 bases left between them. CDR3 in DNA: TGTGCCAGCAGTCAACAGGGAACCTACGAGCAGTACTTC. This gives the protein CASSQQGTYEQYF.

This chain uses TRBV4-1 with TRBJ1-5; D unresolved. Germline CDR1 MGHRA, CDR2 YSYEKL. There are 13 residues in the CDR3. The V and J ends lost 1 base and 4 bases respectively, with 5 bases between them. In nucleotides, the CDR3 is TGCGCCAGCAGCCAAGGGGTAAATCAGCCCCAGCATTTT. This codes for CASSQGVNQPQHF.

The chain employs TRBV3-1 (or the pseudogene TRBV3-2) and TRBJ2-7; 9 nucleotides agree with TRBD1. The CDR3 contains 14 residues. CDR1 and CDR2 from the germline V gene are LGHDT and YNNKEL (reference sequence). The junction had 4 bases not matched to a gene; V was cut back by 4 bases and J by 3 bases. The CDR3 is CASSRLGQGYEQYF. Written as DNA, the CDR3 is TGTGCCAGCAGCCGCTTGGGACAGGGCTACGAGCAGTACTTC.

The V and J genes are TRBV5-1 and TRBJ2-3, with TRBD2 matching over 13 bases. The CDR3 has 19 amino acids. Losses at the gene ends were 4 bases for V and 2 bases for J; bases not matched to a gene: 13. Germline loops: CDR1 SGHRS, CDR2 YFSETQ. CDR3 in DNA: TGCGCCAGCAGCAACCCCGGGGGACTAGCGGGAAGTACCACAGATACGCAGTATTTT. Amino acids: CASSNPGGLAGSTTDTQYF.

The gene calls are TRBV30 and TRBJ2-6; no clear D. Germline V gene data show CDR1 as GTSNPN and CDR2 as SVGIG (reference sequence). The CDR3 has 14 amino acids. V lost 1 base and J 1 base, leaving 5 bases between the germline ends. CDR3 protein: CAWSATSGANVLTF. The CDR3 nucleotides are TGTGCCTGGAGTGCCACGTCTGGGGCCAACGTCCTGACTTTC.

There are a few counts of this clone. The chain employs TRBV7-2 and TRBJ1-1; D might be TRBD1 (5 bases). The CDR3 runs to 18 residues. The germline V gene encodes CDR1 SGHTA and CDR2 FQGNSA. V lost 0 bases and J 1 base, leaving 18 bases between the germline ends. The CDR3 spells CASSLAFPPLGRNTEAFF. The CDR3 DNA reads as TGTGCCAGCAGCTTAGCGTTCCCCCCCCTGGGGCGGAACACTGAAGCTTTCTTT.

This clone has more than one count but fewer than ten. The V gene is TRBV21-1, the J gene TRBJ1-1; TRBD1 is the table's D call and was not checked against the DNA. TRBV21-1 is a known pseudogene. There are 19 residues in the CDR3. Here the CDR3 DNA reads TGTGCCAGCAGCAAAGTGATTAGGGACAGGGGGCCTGGGGACACTGAAGCTTTCTTT. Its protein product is CASSKVIRDRGPGDTEAFF.

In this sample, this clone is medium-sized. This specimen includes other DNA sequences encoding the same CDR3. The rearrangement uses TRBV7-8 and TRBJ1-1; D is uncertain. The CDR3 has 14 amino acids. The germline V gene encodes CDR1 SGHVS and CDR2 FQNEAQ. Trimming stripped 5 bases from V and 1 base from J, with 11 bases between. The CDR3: CASSPREGNTEAFF. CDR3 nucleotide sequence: TGTGCCAGCAGCCCCCGGGAGGGGAACACTGAAGCTTTCTTT. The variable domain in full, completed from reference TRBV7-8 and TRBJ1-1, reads GAGVSQSPRYKVAKRGQDVALRCDPISGHVSLFWYQQALGQGPEFLTYFQNEAQLDKSGLPSDRFFAERPEGSVSTLKIQRTQQEDSAVYLCASSPREGNTEAFFGQGTRLTVV.

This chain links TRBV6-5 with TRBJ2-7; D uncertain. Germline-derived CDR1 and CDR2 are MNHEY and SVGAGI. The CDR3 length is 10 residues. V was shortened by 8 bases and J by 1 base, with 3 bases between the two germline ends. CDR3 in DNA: TGTGCCAGCGGGTCCTACGAGCAGTACTTC. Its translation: CASGSYEQYF.

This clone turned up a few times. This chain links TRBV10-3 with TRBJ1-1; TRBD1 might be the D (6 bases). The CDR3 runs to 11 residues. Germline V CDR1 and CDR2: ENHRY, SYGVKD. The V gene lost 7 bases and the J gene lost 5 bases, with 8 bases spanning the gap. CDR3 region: CAIKGGTEAFF. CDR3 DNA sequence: TGTGCCATCAAGGGGGGGACTGAAGCTTTCTTT.

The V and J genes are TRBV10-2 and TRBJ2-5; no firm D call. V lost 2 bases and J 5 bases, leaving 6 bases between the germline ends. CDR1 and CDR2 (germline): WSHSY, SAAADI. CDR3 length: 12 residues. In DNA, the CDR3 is TGCGCCAGCAGTGAGGCGTTCGAGACCCAGTACTTC. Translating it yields CASSEAFETQYF.

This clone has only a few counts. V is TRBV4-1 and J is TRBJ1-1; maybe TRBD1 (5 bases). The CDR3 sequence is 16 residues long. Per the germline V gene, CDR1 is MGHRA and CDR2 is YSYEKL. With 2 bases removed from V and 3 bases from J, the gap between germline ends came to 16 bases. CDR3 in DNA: TGCGCCAGCAGCCAATTCGGGGGGTTGGGGGACACTGAAGCTTTCTTT. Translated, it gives CASSQFGGLGDTEAFF.

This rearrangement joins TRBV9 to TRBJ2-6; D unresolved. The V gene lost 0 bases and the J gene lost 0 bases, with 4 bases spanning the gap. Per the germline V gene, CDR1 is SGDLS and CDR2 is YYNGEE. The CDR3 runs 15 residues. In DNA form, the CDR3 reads TGTGCCAGCAGCGTAGTAGGCTCTGGGGCCAACGTCCTGACTTTC. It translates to CASSVVGSGANVLTF.

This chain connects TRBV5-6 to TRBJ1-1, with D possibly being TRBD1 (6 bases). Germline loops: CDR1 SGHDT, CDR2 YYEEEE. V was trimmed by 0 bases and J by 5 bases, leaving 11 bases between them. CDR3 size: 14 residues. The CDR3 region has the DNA TGTGCCAGCAGCTTGGTCGCCAGGGGAACTGAAGCTTTCTTT. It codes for CASSLVARGTEAFF.

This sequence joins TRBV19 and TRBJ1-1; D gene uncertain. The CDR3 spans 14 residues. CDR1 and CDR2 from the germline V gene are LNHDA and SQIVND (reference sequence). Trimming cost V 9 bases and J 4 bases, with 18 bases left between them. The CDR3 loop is CASGKGDWATEAFF. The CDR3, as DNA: TGTGCCAGCGGAAAGGGAGACTGGGCCACTGAAGCTTTCTTT.

Here the CDR3 reads CASSPPGGEGTGELFF. The CDR3 region has the DNA TGTGCCAGCAGCCCTCCGGGCGGAGAGGGCACCGGGGAGCTGTTTTTT. The chain links TRBV7-9 to TRBJ2-2, with D perhaps matching TRBD2 (5 bases). Germline values: CDR1 SEHNR, CDR2 FQNEAQ (reference sequence). V lost 5 bases and J lost 4, with 17 bases in between. The CDR3 sequence is 16 residues long.

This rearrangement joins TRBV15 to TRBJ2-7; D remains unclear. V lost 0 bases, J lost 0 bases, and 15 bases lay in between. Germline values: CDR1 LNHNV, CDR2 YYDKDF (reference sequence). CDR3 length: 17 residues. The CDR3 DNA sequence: TGTGCCACCAGCAGAGATGTACTCCCCTCAAACTCCTACGAGCAGTACTTC. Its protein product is CATSRDVLPSNSYEQYF.

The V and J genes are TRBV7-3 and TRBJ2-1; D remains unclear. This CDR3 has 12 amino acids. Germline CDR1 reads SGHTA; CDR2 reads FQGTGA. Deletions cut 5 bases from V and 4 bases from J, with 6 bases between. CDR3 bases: TGTGCCAGCAGCCTCCTTTACAATGAGCAGTTCTTC. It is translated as CASSLLYNEQFF.

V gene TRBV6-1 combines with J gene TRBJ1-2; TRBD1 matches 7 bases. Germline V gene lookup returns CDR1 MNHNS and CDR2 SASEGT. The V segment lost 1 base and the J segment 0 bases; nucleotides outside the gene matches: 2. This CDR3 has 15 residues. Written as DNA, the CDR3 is TGTGCCAGCAGTGAAGTGGGGACAGCTAACTATGGCTACACCTTC. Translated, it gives CASSEVGTANYGYTF.

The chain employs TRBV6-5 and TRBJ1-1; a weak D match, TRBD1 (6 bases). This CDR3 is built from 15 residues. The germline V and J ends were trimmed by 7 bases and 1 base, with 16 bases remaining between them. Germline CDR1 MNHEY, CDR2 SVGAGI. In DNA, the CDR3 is TGTGCCAGCACCGGACGGGGGCGCGGGAACACTGAAGCTTTCTTT. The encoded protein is CASTGRGRGNTEAFF.

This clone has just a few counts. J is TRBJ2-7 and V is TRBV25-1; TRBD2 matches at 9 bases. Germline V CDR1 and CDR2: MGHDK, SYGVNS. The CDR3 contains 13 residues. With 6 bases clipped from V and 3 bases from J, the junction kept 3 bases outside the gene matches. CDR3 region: CASSPSGDYEQYF. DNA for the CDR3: TGTGCCAGCAGCCCTAGCGGGGACTACGAGCAGTACTTC.

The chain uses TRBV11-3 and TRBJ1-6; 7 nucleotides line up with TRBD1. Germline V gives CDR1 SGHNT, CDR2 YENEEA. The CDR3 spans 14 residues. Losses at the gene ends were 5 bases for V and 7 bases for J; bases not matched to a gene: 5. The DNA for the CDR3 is TGTGCCAGCAGCCACCGGGACAGAAATTCACCCCTCCACTTT. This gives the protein CASSHRDRNSPLHF. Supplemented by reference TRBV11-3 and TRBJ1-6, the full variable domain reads EAGVVQSPRYKIIEKKQPVAFWCNPISGHNTLYWYLQNLGQGPELLIRYENEEAVDDSQLPKDRFSAERLKGVDSTLKIQPAELGDSAVYLCASSHRDRNSPLHFGNGTRLTVT.

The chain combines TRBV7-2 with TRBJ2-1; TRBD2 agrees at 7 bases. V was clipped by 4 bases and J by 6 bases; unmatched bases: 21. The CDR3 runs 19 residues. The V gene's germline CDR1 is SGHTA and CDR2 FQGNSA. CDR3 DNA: TGTGCCAGCAGCTCCCCGGGGCGGCTAGCGGATCGAGGTGGCAATGAGCAGTTCTTC. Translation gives CASSSPGRLADRGGNEQFF.

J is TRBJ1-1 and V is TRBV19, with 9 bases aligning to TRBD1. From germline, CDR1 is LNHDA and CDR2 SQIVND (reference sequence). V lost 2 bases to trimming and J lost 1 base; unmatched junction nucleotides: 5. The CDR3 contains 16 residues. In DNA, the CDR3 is TGTGCCAGTAGTATATTGGCGGGACAGGGGAACACTGAAGCTTTCTTT. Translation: CASSILAGQGNTEAFF.

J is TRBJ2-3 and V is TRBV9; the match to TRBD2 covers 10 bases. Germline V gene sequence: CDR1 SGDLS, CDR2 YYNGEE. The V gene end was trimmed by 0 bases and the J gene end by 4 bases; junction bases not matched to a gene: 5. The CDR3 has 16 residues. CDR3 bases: TGTGCCAGCAGCGTAGGAATCAGCGGGGGGGCAGATACGCAGTATTTT. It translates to CASSVGISGGADTQYF.

This CDR3 is CASSLPGLSDEQYF. The DNA of the CDR3 is TGTGCCAGCAGTCTTCCGGGACTTAGTGACGAGCAGTACTTC. J is TRBJ2-7 and V is TRBV28, with D possibly being TRBD2 (6 bases). Germline V gene sequence: CDR1 MDHEN, CDR2 SYDVKM. V gave up 5 bases and J gave up 5 bases, with 16 bases separating them. The CDR3 sequence is 14 residues long.

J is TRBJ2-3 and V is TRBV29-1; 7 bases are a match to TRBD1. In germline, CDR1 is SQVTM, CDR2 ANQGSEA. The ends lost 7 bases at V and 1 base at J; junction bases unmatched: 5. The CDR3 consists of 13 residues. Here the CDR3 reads CSAWTGRTDTQYF. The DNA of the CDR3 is TGCAGCGCCTGGACAGGACGCACAGATACGCAGTATTTT.

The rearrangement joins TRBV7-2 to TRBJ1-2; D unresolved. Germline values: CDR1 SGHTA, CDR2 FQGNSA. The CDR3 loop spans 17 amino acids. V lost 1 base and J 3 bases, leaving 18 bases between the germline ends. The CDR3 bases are TGTGCCAGCAGCTTAGTGTTCGCGGGTAGGGCCCACTATGGCTACACCTTC. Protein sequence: CASSLVFAGRAHYGYTF.